The 17 T cell receptor beta chains below come from one sample, sequenced in a study of T cell changes during pregnancy in multiple sclerosis. TCRdb's copy holds only in-frame clones and misses some; the assay was immunoSEQ multiplex PCR. The table records almost 35,000 clones, under 90% of them present only once. Sample: CD8+ T cells from peripheral blood mononuclear cells, taken after pregnancy. These receptors originate from a female donor with multiple sclerosis, enrolled in a pregnancy study.

The CDR3, as DNA: TGTGCCAGCAGTTGGGACTCCTTGGGAGATACGCAGTATTTT. Protein product: CASSWDSLGDTQYF. The rearrangement joins TRBV6-5 to TRBJ2-3; TRBD2 might be the D (6 bases). Germline V CDR1 and CDR2: MNHEY, SVGAGI. CDR3 length: 14 residues. Deletions cut 4 bases from V and 5 bases from J, with 13 bases between.

The chain has TRBV7-6 and TRBJ2-1; TRBD1 matches at 11 bases. This CDR3 is built from 15 residues. Germline CDR1 reads SGHVS; CDR2 reads FNYEAQ. Trimming removed 5 bases from V and 8 bases from J; junction bases left unmatched: 8. This chain's CDR3 is CASSLLGQGADEQFF. For the CDR3, the DNA is TGTGCCAGCAGCCTGCTCGGACAGGGGGCAGATGAGCAGTTCTTC.

V usage is TRBV7-3 and J usage is TRBJ2-1; no firm D call. V was pared by 6 bases and J by 5 bases, with 20 bases between. The CDR3 loop spans 16 amino acids. Germline V gene sequence: CDR1 SGHTA, CDR2 FQGTGA. The CDR3 is CASRSRGNPHHNEQFF. Written as DNA, the CDR3 is TGTGCCAGCAGATCCCGAGGTAACCCACATCACAATGAGCAGTTCTTC.

This chain uses TRBV7-2 with TRBJ1-1, with TRBD1 as a possible D gene (6 bases). The ends were cut back, 0 bases at V and 7 bases at J, with 12 bases in the middle. The germline V gene encodes CDR1 SGHTA and CDR2 FQGNSA. The CDR3 covers 14 residues. The CDR3: CASSLAGGGFEAFF. In DNA form, the CDR3 reads TGTGCCAGCAGCTTAGCTGGGGGCGGGTTTGAAGCTTTCTTT.

This clone was recorded once. The chain joins TRBV19 to TRBJ2-3; 7 nucleotides match TRBD1. The CDR3 loop spans 17 amino acids. After removal of 3 bases from V and 4 bases from J, the junction contained 13 bases not matched to a gene. CDR1 and CDR2 from the germline V gene are LNHDA and SQIVND (reference sequence). CDR3 protein: CASSIRKGTARSDTQYF. The CDR3 DNA reads TGTGCCAGTAGTATTCGGAAGGGGACAGCACGCTCAGATACGCAGTATTTT.

The rearrangement links TRBV5-6 to TRBJ1-2; a weak D match, TRBD1 (5 bases). Germline V gene sequence: CDR1 SGHDT, CDR2 YYEEEE. Trimming took 1 base from V and 8 from J, leaving 18 bases between them. The CDR3 sequence is 15 residues long. This CDR3 reads CASSLRGVPERGYTF. The CDR3 nucleotides read TGTGCCAGCAGCTTGAGGGGTGTCCCCGAACGGGGCTACACCTTC.

The chain employs TRBV6-5 and TRBJ2-6, with 7 bases that match TRBD1. The CDR3 has 16 residues. In germline, CDR1 is MNHEY, CDR2 SVGAGI. V shed 2 bases, J shed 9 bases, and the junction held 10 bases outside the gene matches. DNA for the CDR3: TGTGCCAGCAGTTACGGGACAGAGTTCGGTTTCAACGTCCTGACTTTC. Translating it yields CASSYGTEFGFNVLTF.

The chain is built from TRBV4-1 and TRBJ1-2, with TRBD1 as a possible D gene (5 bases). V gave up 1 base and J gave up 8 bases, with 20 bases separating them. The germline gives CDR1 MGHRA, CDR2 YSYEKL. This CDR3 is built from 16 residues. The chain's CDR3 is CASSQVPGILSVGYTF. The CDR3 nucleotides are TGCGCCAGCAGCCAAGTCCCAGGGATATTAAGTGTAGGCTACACCTTC.

This sequence joins TRBV5-4 and TRBJ2-7; 11 bases align to TRBD1. V gave up 2 bases and J gave up 3 bases; unmatched junction bases: 1. The germline V gene has CDR1 SGHNT and CDR2 YYREEE (reference sequence). This CDR3 spans 14 amino acids. CDR3 residues: CASSLGTGGYEQYF. The CDR3 nucleotides are TGTGCCAGCAGCTTAGGGACAGGGGGCTACGAGCAGTACTTC.

The chain employs TRBV5-3 and TRBJ1-2; D possibly corresponds to TRBD1 (5 bases). TRBV5-3 is placed among ORFs of uncertain function. The CDR3 consists of 16 residues. With 0 bases removed from V and 5 bases from J, the gap between germline ends came to 17 bases. The CDR3 nucleotides read TGTGCCAGAAGCTTGGAGGTTGGAGGGGCTTATTATGGCTACACCTTC. This translates into CARSLEVGGAYYGYTF.

This clone counts as medium-sized. This chain links TRBV2 with TRBJ2-2; D possibly corresponds to TRBD1 (6 bases). Germline CDR1 and CDR2: SNHLY and FYNNEI. The V end was cut by 7 bases, the J end by 5 bases, with 14 bases between. The CDR3 totals 14 residues. The CDR3 region is CASIVRGGTGELFF. In nucleotides, the CDR3 is TGTGCCAGCATAGTCAGGGGTGGTACCGGGGAGCTGTTTTTT.

V and J are TRBV4-1 and TRBJ1-2, with TRBD1 identical over 7 bases. Per the germline V gene, CDR1 is MGHRA and CDR2 is YSYEKL. The CDR3 length is 16 residues. Losses at the gene ends were 4 bases for V and 6 bases for J; bases not matched to a gene: 14. The CDR3: CASSPIDRQGSDGYTF. CDR3 DNA sequence: TGCGCCAGCAGCCCAATAGATAGACAGGGCTCTGATGGCTACACCTTC.

The chain links TRBV6-5 to TRBJ2-6; TRBD1 agrees at 7 bases. The CDR3 sequence is 16 residues long. Germline V lookup: CDR1 MNHEY, CDR2 SVGAGI. With V trimmed by 0 bases and J by 2 bases, 1 base remained unmatched. The CDR3 DNA is TGTGCCAGCAGTTACTCGAGGGGGCCTGGGGCCAACGTCCTGACTTTC. The encoded protein is CASSYSRGPGANVLTF.

V is TRBV29-1 and J is TRBJ2-3; 7 nucleotides align to TRBD2. The CDR3 consists of 14 residues. CDR1 is SQVTM, CDR2 ANQGSEA, per germline. V shed 1 base and J 2 bases; nucleotides not matched to a gene: 3. The DNA of the CDR3 is TGCAGCGTTGAAGGACTAGCCATCACAGATACGCAGTATTTT. It is translated as CSVEGLAITDTQYF.

This clone has only a few counts. The gene calls are TRBV6-9 and TRBJ1-1; 7 bases line up with TRBD1. The germline V gene has CDR1 MNHGY and CDR2 SVAAGI. The CDR3 has 13 amino acids. V gave up 5 bases and J gave up 6 bases; unmatched junction bases: 6. The CDR3: CASSRQGLPEAFF. The CDR3 DNA sequence: TGTGCCAGCAGTCGACAGGGACTCCCTGAAGCTTTCTTT.

J is TRBJ2-5 and V is TRBV10-3; TRBD1 matches at 7 bases. CDR3 size: 13 residues. Germline lookup yields CDR1 ENHRY and CDR2 SYGVKD. Trimming took 2 bases from V and 5 from J; bases not matched to a gene: 2. The DNA of the CDR3 is TGTGCCATCAGTGAGGGCAGGGGGGAGACCCAGTACTTC. It encodes CAISEGRGETQYF.

V and J are TRBV4-3 and TRBJ2-7; 9 nucleotides align to TRBD1. Germline assignment: CDR1 LGHNA and CDR2 YSLEER. V trimming: 3 bases; J trimming: 1 base; junction bases outside the gene matches: 10. The CDR3 extends over 17 amino acids. Written as DNA, the CDR3 is TGCGCCAGCAGCCAGGCCGCGACAGGGGGGGGATCCTACGAGCAGTACTTC. This translates into CASSQAATGGGSYEQYF.